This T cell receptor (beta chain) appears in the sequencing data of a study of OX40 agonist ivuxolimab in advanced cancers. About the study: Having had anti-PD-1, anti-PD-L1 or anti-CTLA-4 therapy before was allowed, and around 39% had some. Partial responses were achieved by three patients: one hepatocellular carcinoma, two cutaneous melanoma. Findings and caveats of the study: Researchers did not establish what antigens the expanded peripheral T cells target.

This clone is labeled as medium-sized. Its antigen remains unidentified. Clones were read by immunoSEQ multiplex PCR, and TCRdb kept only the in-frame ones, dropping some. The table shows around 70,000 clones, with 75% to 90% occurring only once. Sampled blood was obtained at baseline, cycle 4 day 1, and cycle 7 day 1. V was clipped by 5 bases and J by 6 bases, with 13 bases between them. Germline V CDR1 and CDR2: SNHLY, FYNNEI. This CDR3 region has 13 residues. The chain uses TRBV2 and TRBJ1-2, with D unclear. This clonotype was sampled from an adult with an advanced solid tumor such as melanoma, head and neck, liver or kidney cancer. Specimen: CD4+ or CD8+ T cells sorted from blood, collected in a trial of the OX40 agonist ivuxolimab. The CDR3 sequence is CASSRSELDGYTF. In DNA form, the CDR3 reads TGTGCCAGCAGTCGCAGCGAGCTGGATGGCTACACCTTC.